The present TCR beta chain was sequenced within a study of T cell responses to AZD1222 COVID-19 vaccine. Study context: Second-dose timings of about 4 or about 12 weeks were pooled. Findings of the study overall: Females made up more of the donors, who were largely white British, and clonal diversity may have come out too low. Samples come after the peak T cell response, not at day 14.

The CDR3 covers 15 residues. From germline, CDR1 is WNHNN and CDR2 SYGVQD (reference sequence). V lost 2 bases, J lost 7 bases, and 8 bases stayed unmatched. Some clones are missing from TCRdb's copy, which holds only in-frame ones; the method was immunoSEQ multiplex PCR. The sample lists about 150,000 clones; around 91% were seen once. Of note for this clone: Its specificity is unknown.

The J gene is TRBJ1-3, the V gene TRBV10-1, with 7 positions matching TRBD1. The specimen comprised peripheral blood, sampled on day 0 of AZD1222 vaccination. The receptor was derived from an adult in good health. The DNA of the CDR3 is TGCGCCAGCAGTGAGGCCCGGGACAGCCGGAACACCATATATTTT. It specifies CASSEARDSRNTIYF.